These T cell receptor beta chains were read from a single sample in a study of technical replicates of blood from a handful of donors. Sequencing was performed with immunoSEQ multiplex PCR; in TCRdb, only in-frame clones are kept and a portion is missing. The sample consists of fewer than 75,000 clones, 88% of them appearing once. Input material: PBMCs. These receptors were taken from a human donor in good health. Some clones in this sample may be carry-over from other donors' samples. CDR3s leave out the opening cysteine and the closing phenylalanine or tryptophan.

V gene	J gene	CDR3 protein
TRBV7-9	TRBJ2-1	ASSSTSLADEQF
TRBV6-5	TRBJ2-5	ASSRQETQY
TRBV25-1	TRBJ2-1	ASKQQGAVNEQF
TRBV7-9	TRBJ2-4	ASSLLTGGGKNIQY
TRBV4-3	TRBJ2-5	ASASRVRETQY
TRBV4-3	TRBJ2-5	ASSQERGNQETQY
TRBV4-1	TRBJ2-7	ASSQESSYEQY
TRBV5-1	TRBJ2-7	ASSSRDIIYEQY
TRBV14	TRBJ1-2	ASSQDRGAGT
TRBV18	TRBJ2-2	ASSPLAGVGGELF
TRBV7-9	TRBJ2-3	ASVLLTSTDTQY
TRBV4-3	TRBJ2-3	ASREQGANTQY
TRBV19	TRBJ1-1	ASRQGPRGTEAF
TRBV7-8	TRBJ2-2	ASSLLGLAGASNTGELF
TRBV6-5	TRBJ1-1	ASRDRTGGGTEAF
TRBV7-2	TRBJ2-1	ASSLDGRNEQF
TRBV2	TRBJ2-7	ASGKRGTGPYEQY
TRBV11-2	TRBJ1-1	ASSLGMRSMNTEAF
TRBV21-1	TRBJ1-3	ASSTRYSGNTIY
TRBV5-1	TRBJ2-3	ASSSGLAGAFTDTQY
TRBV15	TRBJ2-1	ATSRANNEQF
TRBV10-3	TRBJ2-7	AISRQGEDSQY
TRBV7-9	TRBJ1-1	ASQQGNTEAF
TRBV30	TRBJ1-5	AWRGQEAQPQH
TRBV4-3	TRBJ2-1	ASSHQREGATYNEQF
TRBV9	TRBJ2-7	ASSDSTGGVRGLAGSSYEQY
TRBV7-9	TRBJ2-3	ASRTGTGTDTQY
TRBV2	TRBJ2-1	ARKDGLAGNEQF
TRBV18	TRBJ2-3	ASSRSSSADTQY
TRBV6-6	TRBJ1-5	ASSYPQGGNQPQH
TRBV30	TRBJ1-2	AWSVGGNGYT
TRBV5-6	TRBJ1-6	ASTSGFLNSPLH
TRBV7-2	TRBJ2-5	ASSVWRETQY
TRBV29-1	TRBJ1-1	SVEEGAGTEAF
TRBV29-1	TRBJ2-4	SVLSGSQNIQY
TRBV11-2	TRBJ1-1	ASSLDGGGRTEAF
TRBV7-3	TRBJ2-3	ASSLISSTDTQY
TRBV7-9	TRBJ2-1	ATEPPGTSGYNEQF
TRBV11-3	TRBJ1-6	ASRQVISPLH
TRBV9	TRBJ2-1	ASSVEAGRYNEQF
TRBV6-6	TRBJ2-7	ASSYSLGVPISEQY
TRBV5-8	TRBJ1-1	ASSTRQGKNTEAF
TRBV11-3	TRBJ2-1	ASSLAGFDNEQF
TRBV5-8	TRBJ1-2	ASSLQVTYGYT
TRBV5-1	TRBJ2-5	AGSPSGGETQY